These 21 T cell receptor beta chains were all obtained from the same sample, sequenced in a study of CD8+CD57+ T cells in acquired aplastic anemia. The use of genomic DNA as template underpinned the TCR beta VDJ and CDR3 profiling. TCRdb ran MiXCR on the reads and lists one entry per CDR3 protein. The sample records 75,000 to 80,000 distinct CDR3 sequences, just over 70% being singletons. Patients selected for sequencing had displayed CD8+CD57+ cell expansion by flow cytometry. Sequencing was performed on sorted CD4+, CD8+, or CD8+CD57+ T cells (not recorded which) from PBMCs. These receptors came from a human donor with aplastic anemia.

The chain links TRBV2 to TRBJ2-5; no firm D call. This CDR3 has 13 residues. Trimming took off 7 bases at V and 4 bases at J, with 13 bases between the two ends. Germline loops: CDR1 SNHLY, CDR2 FYNNEI. In nucleotides, the CDR3 is TGTGCCAGCACGGATTATAGCACAGAGACCCAGTACTTC. It is translated as CASTDYSTETQYF.

A single count supports this clonotype. The gene calls are TRBV20-1 and TRBJ2-5, with D unclear. Between the trimmed V and J ends, which lost 0 bases and 1 base, there was a span of 12 bases. From germline, CDR1 is DFQATT and CDR2 SNEGSKA (reference sequence). The CDR3 length is 15 residues. CDR3 coding DNA: TGCAGTGCTAGAGATCGCATTAGTCCCCAAGAGACCCAGTACTTC. It translates to CSARDRISPQETQYF.

V usage is TRBV24-1 and J usage is TRBJ1-5, with D tentatively TRBD1 (5 bases). Per germline, CDR1 KGHDR and CDR2 SFDVKD. This CDR3 region has 15 residues. V gave up 4 bases and J gave up 4 bases, with 13 bases separating them. CDR3: CATSEDGTVNQPQHF. Here the CDR3 DNA reads TGTGCCACCAGTGAGGATGGGACTGTGAATCAGCCCCAGCATTTT.

This clonotype was counted only a few times. The chain uses TRBV7-6 and TRBJ2-7; 12 bases map to TRBD1. With V trimmed by 0 bases and J by 6 bases, 6 bases remained unmatched. CDR3 size: 16 residues. The germline gives CDR1 SGHVS, CDR2 FNYEAQ. The CDR3 sequence: CASSLATGTGGSEQYF. As DNA, the CDR3 is TGTGCCAGCAGCTTAGCGACCGGGACAGGGGGCTCCGAGCAGTACTTC.

DNA of the CDR3: TGTGCCACCAGCAGAGCGAAAGAGACCCAGTACTTC. Its protein is CATSRAKETQYF. The chain employs TRBV15 and TRBJ2-5, with D unresolved. Germline V lookup: CDR1 LNHNV, CDR2 YYDKDF (reference sequence). This CDR3 is built from 12 residues. V was cut by 1 base and J by 3 bases, with 3 bases left in between.

The chain uses TRBV2 and TRBJ2-5; a weak D match, TRBD2 (6 bases). Looked up from germline, CDR1 is SNHLY and CDR2 is FYNNEI. The CDR3 runs 13 residues. Trimming took off 7 bases at V and 2 bases at J, with 11 bases between the two ends. The CDR3 DNA is TGTGCCAGCAAGGCGGGGCGACAAGAGACCCAGTACTTC. Its protein is CASKAGRQETQYF.

The rearrangement links TRBV20-1 to TRBJ2-1, with TRBD1 identical over 7 bases. The length of the CDR3 is 15 residues. Germline CDR1 DFQATT, CDR2 SNEGSKA (reference sequence). With V trimmed by 5 bases and J by 4 bases, 11 bases remained unmatched. CDR3 in amino acids: CSAENRGRVYNEQFF. CDR3 in DNA: TGCAGTGCTGAAAACAGGGGAAGGGTATACAATGAGCAGTTCTTC.

The chain couples TRBV29-1 to TRBJ1-1; 7 nucleotides match TRBD1. This CDR3 comprises 12 residues. With 7 bases clipped from V and 1 base from J, the junction kept 3 bases outside the gene matches. Germline loops: CDR1 SQVTM, CDR2 ANQGSEA. The CDR3 region has the DNA TGCAGCGCGACAGGGACGAACACTGAAGCTTTCTTT. This gives the protein CSATGTNTEAFF.

The gene calls are TRBV27 and TRBJ2-1; D may match TRBD1 or TRBD2 (5 bases each). Deletions cut 5 bases from V and 9 bases from J, with 23 bases between. Germline V gene sequence: CDR1 MNHEY, CDR2 SMNVEV (reference sequence). The CDR3 runs to 16 residues. The CDR3 region has the DNA TGTGCCAGCAGTCCTAACATGGGGTATCCGGGGCTTGAGCAGTTCTTC. It yields the protein CASSPNMGYPGLEQFF.

The chain uses TRBV14 and TRBJ2-3; D not certain. The germline CDR1 and CDR2 sequences are SGHDN and FVKESK. V was pared by 6 bases and J by 5 bases, with 18 bases between. The CDR3 runs to 15 residues. In nucleotides, the CDR3 is TGTGCCAGCAGGGACGGTTCGGCTAGGATAGATACGCAGTATTTT. Translated: CASRDGSARIDTQYF. Using reference TRBV14 and TRBJ2-3 for the parts outside the CDR3, the full variable domain is EAGVTQFPSHSVIEKGQTVTLRCDPISGHDNLYWYRRVMGKEIKFLLHFVKESKQDESGMPNNRFLAERTGGTYSTLKVQPAELEDSGVYFCASRDGSARIDTQYFGPGTRLTVL.

This clonotype has just a few counts. This chain joins TRBV2 and TRBJ1-3; a weak D match, TRBD1 (5 bases). Germline loops: CDR1 SNHLY, CDR2 FYNNEI. V was cut by 0 bases and J by 8 bases, with 14 bases left in between. The CDR3 runs to 15 residues. The CDR3 sequence: CASSEAGARWDTIYF. In DNA form, the CDR3 reads TGTGCCAGCAGTGAAGCCGGGGCCCGTTGGGACACCATATATTTT. Using reference TRBV2 and TRBJ1-3 for the parts outside the CDR3, the full variable domain is EPEVTQTPSHQVTQMGQEVILRCVPISNHLYFYWYRQILGQKVEFLVSFYNNEISEKSEIFDDQFSVERPDGSNFTLKIRSTKLEDSAMYFCASSEAGARWDTIYFGEGSWLTVV.

This chain connects TRBV2 to TRBJ2-7; a possible D gene is TRBD2 (5 bases). The CDR3 has 13 amino acids. Per germline, CDR1 SNHLY and CDR2 FYNNEI. Trimming took off 7 bases at V and 3 bases at J, with 13 bases between the two ends. The CDR3: CASTIPDYYEQYF. In nucleotides, the CDR3 is TGTGCCAGCACGATCCCAGACTACTACGAGCAGTACTTC.

The chain couples TRBV19 to TRBJ1-5; 9 bases are shared with TRBD1. The CDR3 extends over 16 amino acids. The junction had 11 bases not matched to a gene; V was cut back by 5 bases and J by 6 bases. Germline V lookup: CDR1 LNHDA, CDR2 SQIVND (reference sequence). Here the CDR3 DNA reads TGTGCCAGTAGTCTGGGACAGGGAATAATGGGTCAGCCCCAGCATTTT. Amino acid sequence: CASSLGQGIMGQPQHF.

The chain uses TRBV10-3 and TRBJ1-2; 8 bases map to TRBD1. The germline gives CDR1 ENHRY, CDR2 SYGVKD. The CDR3 is made up of 14 amino acids. Trimming cost V 7 bases and J 2 bases; bases outside gene matches: 6. The CDR3 bases are TGTGCCATCAAAGGCGACAGGGGCAACTATGGCTACACCTTC. It codes for CAIKGDRGNYGYTF.

The J gene is TRBJ2-7, the V gene TRBV10-3; 8 bases are a match to TRBD2. The junction had 5 bases not matched to a gene; V was cut back by 2 bases and J by 2 bases. This CDR3 region has 15 residues. Germline CDR1 is ENHRY and CDR2 is SYGVKD. CDR3 DNA sequence: TGTGCCATCAGTGAGACGGGGGGGAGTGCCTACGAGCAGTACTTC. Translating it yields CAISETGGSAYEQYF.

This clonotype has ten or more counts. The gene calls are TRBV7-8 and TRBJ2-5, with TRBD2 matching over 11 bases. This CDR3 spans 19 amino acids. Germline V lookup: CDR1 SGHVS, CDR2 FQNEAQ. The V gene end was trimmed by 2 bases and the J gene end by 4 bases; junction bases not matched to a gene: 15. This chain's CDR3 is CASSLKGLDLAGGRETQYF. The CDR3 bases are TGTGCCAGCAGCTTAAAAGGCCTAGATTTAGCGGGAGGGAGAGAGACCCAGTACTTC.

Notes on this clonotype: The junction and the germline gene differ at one end; a read error may be behind it. V usage is TRBV15 and J usage is TRBJ1-5, with D perhaps TRBD1 (6 bases). The CDR3 runs to 14 residues. The germline CDR1 and CDR2 sequences are LNHNV and YYDKDF (reference sequence). The CDR3 nucleotides are TGTGCCACCAGCCGAGACAGGAACAATCAGCCCCAGCATTTT. Its protein product is CATSRDRNNQPQHF.

The chain is built from TRBV20-1 and TRBJ1-5; no reliable D call. The germline V gene has CDR1 DFQATT and CDR2 SNEGSKA (reference sequence). Trimming took off 3 bases at V and 5 bases at J, with 11 bases between the two ends. This CDR3 is built from 13 residues. The CDR3 DNA reads TGCAGTGCTAGCAGGAGGGTCGATCAGCCCCAGCATTTT. Amino acids: CSASRRVDQPQHF.

The rearrangement uses TRBV7-9 and TRBJ1-1; TRBD1 matches 8 bases. With V trimmed by 3 bases and J by 3 bases, 0 bases remained unmatched. Germline lookup yields CDR1 SEHNR and CDR2 FQNEAQ (reference sequence). The CDR3 has 13 residues. This CDR3 reads CASSLTGDTEAFF. The CDR3 DNA is TGTGCCAGCAGCTTGACAGGGGACACTGAAGCTTTCTTT.

The gene calls are TRBV7-4 and TRBJ2-1; no firm D call. Germline values: CDR1 SGHVT, CDR2 SQSDAQ. Trimming cost V 6 bases and J 5 bases, with 11 bases left between them. The CDR3 runs 13 residues. The chain's CDR3 is CASSINWNNEQFF. In DNA form, the CDR3 reads TGTGCCAGCAGTATAAACTGGAACAATGAGCAGTTCTTC.

The chain couples TRBV20-1 to TRBJ1-1; D gene ambiguous. This CDR3 region has 14 residues. V was cut by 0 bases and J by 4 bases, with 12 bases left in between. Germline CDR1 reads DFQATT; CDR2 reads SNEGSKA (reference sequence). CDR3 protein: CSARDPRGSTEAFF. DNA for the CDR3: TGCAGTGCTAGAGATCCCAGAGGGTCCACTGAAGCTTTCTTT.